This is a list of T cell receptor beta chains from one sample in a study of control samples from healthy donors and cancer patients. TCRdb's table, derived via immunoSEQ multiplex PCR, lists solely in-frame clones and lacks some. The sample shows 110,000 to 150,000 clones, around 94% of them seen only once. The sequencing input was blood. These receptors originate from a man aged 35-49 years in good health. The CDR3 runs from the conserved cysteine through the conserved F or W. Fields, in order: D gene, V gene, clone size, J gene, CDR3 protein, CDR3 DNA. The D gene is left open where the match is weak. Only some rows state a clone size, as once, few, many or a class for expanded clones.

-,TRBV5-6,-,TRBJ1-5,CASSALLQPQHF,TGTGCCAGCAGCGCTCTCCTCCAGCCCCAGCATTTT
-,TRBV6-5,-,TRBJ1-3,CASTPQLSGNTIYF,TGTGCCAGCACCCCCCAGCTCTCTGGAAACACCATATATTTT
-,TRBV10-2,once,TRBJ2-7,CASSKEGIYEQYF,TGCGCCAGCAGTAAGGAAGGGATCTACGAGCAGTACTTC
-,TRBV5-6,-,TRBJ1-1,CASSLVREQYTEAFF,TGTGCCAGCAGCCTCGTCAGGGAGCAGTACACTGAAGCTTTCTTT
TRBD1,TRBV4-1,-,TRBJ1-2,CASSQVLDRGTYGYTF,TGCGCCAGCAGCCAGGTCTTGGACAGGGGCACTTATGGCTACACCTTC
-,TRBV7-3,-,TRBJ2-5,CASASGSQETQYF,TGTGCCAGCGCATCAGGGTCTCAAGAGACCCAGTACTTC
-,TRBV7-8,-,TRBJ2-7,CASSLGSGYEQYF,TGTGCCAGCAGCTTAGGGTCGGGCTACGAGCAGTACTTC
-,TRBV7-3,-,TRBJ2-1,CASSSGAFLSYNEQFF,TGTGCCAGCAGCTCAGGGGCGTTCTTATCCTACAATGAGCAGTTCTTC
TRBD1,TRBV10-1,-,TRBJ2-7,CASSESGDRAHEQYF,TGCGCCAGCAGTGAGTCGGGGGACAGGGCCCACGAGCAGTACTTC
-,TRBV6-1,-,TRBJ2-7,CASSEAGRITYF,TGTGCCAGCAGTGAAGCCGGGAGAATCACGTACTTC
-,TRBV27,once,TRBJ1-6,CASSLSYPGQGGSPLHF,TGTGCCAGCAGTTTATCGTATCCTGGGCAGGGCGGTTCACCCCTCCACTTT
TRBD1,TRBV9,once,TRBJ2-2,CASSGGQPNTGELFF,TGTGCCAGCAGCGGGGGACAGCCTAACACCGGGGAGCTGTTTTTT
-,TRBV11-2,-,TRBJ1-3,CASSPRRASGNTIYF,TGTGCCAGCAGCCCCCGACGGGCTTCGGGAAACACCATATATTTT
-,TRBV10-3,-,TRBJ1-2,CAIRDSTGGGSGYTF,TGTGCCATCAGGGACTCTACCGGGGGAGGAAGCGGCTACACCTTC
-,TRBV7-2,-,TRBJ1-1,CASSFWGAGTEAFF,TGTGCCAGCAGCTTTTGGGGTGCGGGAACTGAAGCTTTCTTT
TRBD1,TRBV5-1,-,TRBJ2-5,CASSMADRVGQETQYF,TGCGCCAGCAGCATGGCGGACAGGGTCGGCCAAGAGACCCAGTACTTC
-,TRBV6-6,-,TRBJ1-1,CASSLDQSTTEAFF,TGTGCCAGCAGTCTTGACCAGAGCACCACTGAAGCTTTCTTT
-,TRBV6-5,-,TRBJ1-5,CASRGRDSNQPQHF,TGTGCCAGCAGGGGGCGGGACAGCAATCAGCCCCAGCATTTT
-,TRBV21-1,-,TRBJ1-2,CASSKRGGKRYGYTF,TGTGCCAGCAGCAAAAGAGGGGGGAAGCGCTATGGCTACACCTTC
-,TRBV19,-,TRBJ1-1,CASSLFHRDTEAFF,TGTGCCAGTAGTCTATTTCACAGGGACACTGAAGCTTTCTTT
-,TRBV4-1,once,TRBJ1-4,CASSQQGDTNEKLFF,TGCGCCAGCAGCCAACAGGGAGATACTAATGAAAAACTGTTTTTT
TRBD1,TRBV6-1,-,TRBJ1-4,CASSDLDRGRKLFF,TGTGCCAGCAGTGATCTGGACAGGGGGCGAAAACTGTTTTTT
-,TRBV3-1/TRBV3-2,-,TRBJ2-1,CASSQASRVTYNEQFF,TGTGCCAGCAGCCAAGCTTCCCGGGTGACCTACAATGAGCAGTTCTTC
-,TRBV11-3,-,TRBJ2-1,CASSLGSYNEQFF,TGTGCCAGCAGCTTAGGTTCCTACAATGAGCAGTTCTTC
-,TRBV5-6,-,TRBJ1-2,CASSPAGHPGYTF,TGTGCCAGCAGCCCGGCGGGCCACCCTGGCTACACCTTC
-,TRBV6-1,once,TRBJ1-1,CASSYSGANTEAFF,TGTGCCAGCAGTTATTCAGGAGCGAACACTGAAGCTTTCTTT
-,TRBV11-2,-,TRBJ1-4,CASRLGQPLYNEKLFF,TGTGCCAGCAGGTTGGGGCAGCCGCTTTATAATGAAAAACTGTTTTTT
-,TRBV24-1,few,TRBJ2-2,CATSDRGNTGELFF,TGTGCCACCAGTGACAGGGGGAACACCGGGGAGCTGTTTTTT
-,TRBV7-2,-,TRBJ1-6,CASRRGPPGLNSPLHF,TGTGCCAGCAGGCGGGGACCGCCAGGGCTTAATTCACCCCTCCACTTT
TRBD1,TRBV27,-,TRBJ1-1,CASSTYRGTNTEAFF,TGTGCCAGCAGTACGTACAGGGGGACAAACACTGAAGCTTTCTTT
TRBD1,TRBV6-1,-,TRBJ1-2,CASSETGVGSYTF,TGTGCCAGCAGTGAAACAGGGGTGGGTAGCTACACCTTC
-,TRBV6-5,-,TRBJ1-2,CASSYLAGEGYTF,TGTGCCAGCAGTTACTTGGCAGGGGAAGGCTACACCTTC
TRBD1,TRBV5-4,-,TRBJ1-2,CASSSGPGGAGQGYTF,TGTGCCAGCAGCTCCGGCCCAGGGGGCGCAGGACAGGGCTACACCTTC
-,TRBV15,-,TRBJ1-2,CATSSLDFPRDGYTF,TGTGCCACCAGCAGTCTGGACTTTCCGAGGGATGGCTACACCTTC
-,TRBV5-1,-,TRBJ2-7,CASSLAGLEGVYEQYF,TGCGCCAGCAGCTTGGCCGGTTTGGAGGGGGTATACGAGCAGTACTTC
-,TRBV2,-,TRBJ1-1,CASRGQQATEAFF,TGTGCCAGCCGCGGTCAACAGGCGACTGAAGCTTTCTTT
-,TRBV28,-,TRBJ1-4,CATGGGVTTNEKLFF,TGTGCCACCGGCGGGGGGGTTACAACTAATGAAAAACTGTTTTTT
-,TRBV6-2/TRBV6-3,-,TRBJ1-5,CASSHRGFSNQPQHF,TGTGCCAGCAGCCATAGGGGGTTTAGCAATCAGCCCCAGCATTTT
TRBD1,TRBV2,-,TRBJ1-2,CASTKTGDYGYTF,TGTGCCAGCACCAAGACAGGGGACTATGGCTACACCTTC
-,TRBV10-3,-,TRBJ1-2,CAISEYGGGLNYGYTF,TGTGCCATCAGTGAGTATGGCGGCGGACTGAACTATGGCTACACCTTC
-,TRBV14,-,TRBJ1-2,CASSQDHFSSYGYTF,TGTGCCAGCAGCCAAGATCATTTTAGTAGCTATGGCTACACCTTC
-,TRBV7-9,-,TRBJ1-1,CASSLSVFAEAFF,TGTGCCAGCAGCTTATCAGTGTTCGCTGAAGCTTTCTTT
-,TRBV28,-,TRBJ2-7,CASSYVTRSGQTYEQYF,TGTGCCAGCAGTTACGTAACTCGTAGTGGACAGACCTACGAGCAGTACTTC
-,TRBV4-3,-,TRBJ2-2,CASSQDLGGNTGELFF,TGCGCCAGCAGCCAAGATTTGGGGGGTAACACCGGGGAGCTGTTTTTT
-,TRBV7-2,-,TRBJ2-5,CASSLVQETQYF,TGTGCCAGCAGCTTAGTCCAAGAGACCCAGTACTTC
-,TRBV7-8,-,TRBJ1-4,CASSATGLEKLFF,TGTGCCAGCAGCGCAACAGGGTTAGAAAAACTGTTTTTT